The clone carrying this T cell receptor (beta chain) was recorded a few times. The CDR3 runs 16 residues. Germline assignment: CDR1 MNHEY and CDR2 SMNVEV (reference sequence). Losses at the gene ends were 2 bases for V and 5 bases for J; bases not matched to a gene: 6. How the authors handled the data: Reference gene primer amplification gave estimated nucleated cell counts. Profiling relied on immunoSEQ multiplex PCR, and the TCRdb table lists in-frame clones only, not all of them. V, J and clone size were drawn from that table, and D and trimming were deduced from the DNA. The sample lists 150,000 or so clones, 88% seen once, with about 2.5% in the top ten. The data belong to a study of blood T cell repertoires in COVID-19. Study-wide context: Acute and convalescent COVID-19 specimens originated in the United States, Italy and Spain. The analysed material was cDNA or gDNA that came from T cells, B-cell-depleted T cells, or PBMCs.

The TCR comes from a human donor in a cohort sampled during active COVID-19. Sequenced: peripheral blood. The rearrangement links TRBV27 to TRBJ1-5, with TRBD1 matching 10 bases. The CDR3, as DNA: TGTGCCAGCAGTTTAATGTGGACAGGGGGGCATCAGCCCCAGCATTTT. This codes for CASSLMWTGGHQPQHF.